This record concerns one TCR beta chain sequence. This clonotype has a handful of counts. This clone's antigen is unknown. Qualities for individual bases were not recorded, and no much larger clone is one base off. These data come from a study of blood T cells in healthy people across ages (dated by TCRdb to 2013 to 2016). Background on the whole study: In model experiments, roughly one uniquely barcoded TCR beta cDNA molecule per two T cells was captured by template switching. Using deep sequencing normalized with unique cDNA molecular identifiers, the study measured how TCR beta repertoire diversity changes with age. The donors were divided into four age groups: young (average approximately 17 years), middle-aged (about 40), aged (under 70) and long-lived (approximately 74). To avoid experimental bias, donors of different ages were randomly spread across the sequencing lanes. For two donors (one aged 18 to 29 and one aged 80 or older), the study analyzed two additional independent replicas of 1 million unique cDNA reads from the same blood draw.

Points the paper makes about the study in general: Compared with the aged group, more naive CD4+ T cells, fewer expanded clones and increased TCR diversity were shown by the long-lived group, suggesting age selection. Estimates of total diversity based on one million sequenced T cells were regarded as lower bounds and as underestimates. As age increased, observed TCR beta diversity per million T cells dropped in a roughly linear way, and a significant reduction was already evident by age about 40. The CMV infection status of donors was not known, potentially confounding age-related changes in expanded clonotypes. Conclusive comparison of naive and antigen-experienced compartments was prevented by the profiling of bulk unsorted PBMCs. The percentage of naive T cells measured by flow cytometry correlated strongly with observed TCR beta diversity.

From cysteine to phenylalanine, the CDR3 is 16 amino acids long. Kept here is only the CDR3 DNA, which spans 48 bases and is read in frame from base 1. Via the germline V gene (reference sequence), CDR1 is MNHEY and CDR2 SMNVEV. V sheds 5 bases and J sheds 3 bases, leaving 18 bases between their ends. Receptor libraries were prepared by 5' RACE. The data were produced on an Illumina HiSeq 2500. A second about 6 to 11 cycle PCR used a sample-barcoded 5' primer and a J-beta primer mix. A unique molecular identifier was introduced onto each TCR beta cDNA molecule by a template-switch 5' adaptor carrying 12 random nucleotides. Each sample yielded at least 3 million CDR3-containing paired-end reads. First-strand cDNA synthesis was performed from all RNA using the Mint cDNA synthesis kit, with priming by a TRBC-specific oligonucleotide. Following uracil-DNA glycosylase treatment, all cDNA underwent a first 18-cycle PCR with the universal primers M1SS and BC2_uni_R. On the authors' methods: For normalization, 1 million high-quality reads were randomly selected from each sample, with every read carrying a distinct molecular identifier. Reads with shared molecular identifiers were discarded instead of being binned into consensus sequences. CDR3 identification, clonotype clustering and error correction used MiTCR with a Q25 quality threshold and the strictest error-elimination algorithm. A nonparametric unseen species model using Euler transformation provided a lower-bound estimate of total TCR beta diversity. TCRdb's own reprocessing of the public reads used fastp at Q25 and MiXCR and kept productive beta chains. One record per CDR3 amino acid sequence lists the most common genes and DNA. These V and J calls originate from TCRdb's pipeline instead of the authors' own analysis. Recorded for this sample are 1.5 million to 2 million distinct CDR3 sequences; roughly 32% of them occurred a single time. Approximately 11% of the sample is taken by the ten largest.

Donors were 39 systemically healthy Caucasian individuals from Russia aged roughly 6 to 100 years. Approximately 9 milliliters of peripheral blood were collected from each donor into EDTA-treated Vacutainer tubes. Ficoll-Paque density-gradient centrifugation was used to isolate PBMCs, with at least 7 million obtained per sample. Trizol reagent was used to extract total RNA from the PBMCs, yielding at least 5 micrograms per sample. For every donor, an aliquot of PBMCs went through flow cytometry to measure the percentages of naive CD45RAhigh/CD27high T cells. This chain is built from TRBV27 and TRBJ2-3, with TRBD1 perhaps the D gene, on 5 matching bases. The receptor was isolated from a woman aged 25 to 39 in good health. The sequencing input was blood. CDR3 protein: CASSPPRVDGTDTQYF. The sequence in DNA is TGTGCCAGCAGTCCCCCCAGGGTAGACGGGACAGATACGCAGTATTTT.